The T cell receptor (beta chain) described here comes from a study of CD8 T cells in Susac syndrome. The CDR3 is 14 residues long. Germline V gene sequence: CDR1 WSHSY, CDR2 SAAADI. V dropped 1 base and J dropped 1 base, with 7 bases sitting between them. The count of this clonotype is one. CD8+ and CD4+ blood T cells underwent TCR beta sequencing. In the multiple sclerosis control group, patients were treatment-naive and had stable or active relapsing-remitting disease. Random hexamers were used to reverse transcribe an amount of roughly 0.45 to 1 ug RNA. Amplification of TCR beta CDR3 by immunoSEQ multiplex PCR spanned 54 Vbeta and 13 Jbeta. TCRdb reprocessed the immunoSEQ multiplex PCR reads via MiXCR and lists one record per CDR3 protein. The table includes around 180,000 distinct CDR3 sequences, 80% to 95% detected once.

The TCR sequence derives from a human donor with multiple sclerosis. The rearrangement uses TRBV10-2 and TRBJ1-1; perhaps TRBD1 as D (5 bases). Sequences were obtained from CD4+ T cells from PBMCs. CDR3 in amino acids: CASSEFRENTEAFF. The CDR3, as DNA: TGCGCCAGCAGTGAGTTCAGGGAGAACACTGAAGCTTTCTTT.